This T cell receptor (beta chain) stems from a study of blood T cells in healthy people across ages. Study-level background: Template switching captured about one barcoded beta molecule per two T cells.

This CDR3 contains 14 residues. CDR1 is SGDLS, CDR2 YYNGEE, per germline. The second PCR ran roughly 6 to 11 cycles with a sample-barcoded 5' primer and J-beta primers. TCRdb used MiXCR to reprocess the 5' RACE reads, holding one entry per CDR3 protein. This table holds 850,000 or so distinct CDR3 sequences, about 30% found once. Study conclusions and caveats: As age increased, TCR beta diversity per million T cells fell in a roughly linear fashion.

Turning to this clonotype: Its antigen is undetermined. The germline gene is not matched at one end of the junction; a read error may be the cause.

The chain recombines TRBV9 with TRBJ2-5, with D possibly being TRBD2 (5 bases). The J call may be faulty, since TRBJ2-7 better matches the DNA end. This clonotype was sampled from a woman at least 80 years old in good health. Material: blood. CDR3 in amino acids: CVSSVGSPPYEQYF. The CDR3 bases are TGTGTCAGCAGCGTAGGGAGCCCTCCCTACGAGCAGTACTTC.